The 11 T cell receptor beta chains reported below all come from one sample, sequenced in a study of CXCR3-negative and CXCR3-positive naive CD8 T cells. With UMI labels, 5' RACE was used to prepare the TRB cDNA libraries. TCRdb reanalyzed the 5' RACE reads, giving one entry per CDR3 protein sequence and no DNA. Listed are about 90,000 distinct CDR3 sequences; approximately 1.1% falls within the top ten. The sequenced sample was naive CXCR3- CD8+ T cells from blood. The subset is: CD45RO-CCR7+CD27+CD95- naive CD8+ T cells lacking CXCR3 (TNR3-). Receptor source: a human donor in good health. Some clones in this sample may be carry-over from other donors' samples.

V usage is TRBV7-6 and J usage is TRBJ2-1; there is no DNA to check the TCRdb D call of TRBD2. CDR1 is SGHVS and CDR2 is FNYEAQ in the germline V gene. The CDR3 is made up of 16 amino acids. This CDR3 is CASSSPREGGDNEQFF.

This chain joins TRBV7-9 and TRBJ2-1; TCRdb picks TRBD2, but there is no DNA to check that call. The CDR3 length is 15 residues. Germline assignment: CDR1 SEHNR and CDR2 FQNEAQ (reference sequence). The CDR3 is CASSPTGTSGSEQFF.

The genes are TRBV6-4 and TRBJ2-3; TCRdb returns TRBD1, unconfirmable since there is no DNA. Germline V gives CDR1 MRHNA, CDR2 SNTAGT. The CDR3 has 13 residues. The CDR3 region is CASRAAGADTQYF.

The rearrangement links TRBV12-3 or TRBV12-4 to TRBJ2-7; there is no DNA to check the TCRdb D call of TRBD1. This CDR3 has 14 residues. CDR3 region: CASSLALAGHEQYF.

This chain connects TRBV6-1 to TRBJ1-3; the D call from TCRdb, TRBD1, cannot be confirmed without DNA. This CDR3 comprises 16 residues. Germline CDR1 MNHNS, CDR2 SASEGT. This CDR3 is CASSESWGGSGNTIYF.

The CDR3 is CSATRRTGTGKTEAFF. The chain recombines TRBV20-1 with TRBJ1-1; TCRdb names TRBD1, which stays unverified in the absence of DNA. The germline CDR1 and CDR2 sequences are DFQATT and SNEGSKA (reference sequence). There are 16 residues in the CDR3.

The rearrangement uses TRBV28 and TRBJ2-1; the TRBD2 assignment by TCRdb is unverifiable without DNA. The CDR3 spans 15 residues. CDR1 and CDR2 from the germline V gene are MDHEN and SYDVKM. Here the CDR3 reads CASSLRREIGNEQFF. The variable domain in full, completed from reference TRBV28 and TRBJ2-1, reads DVKVTQSSRYLVKRTGEKVFLECVQDMDHENMFWYRQDPGLGLRLIYFSYDVKMKEKGDIPEGYSVSREKKERFSLILESASTNQTSMYLCASSLRREIGNEQFFGPGTRLTVL.

J is TRBJ1-1 and V is TRBV6-5. This CDR3 contains 14 residues. Germline CDR1 and CDR2: MNHEY and SVGAGI. CDR3 amino acids: CASSYSTGNTEAFF.

The chain uses TRBV7-9 and TRBJ2-5; without DNA, the TCRdb call of TRBD1 cannot be checked. Germline V gene lookup returns CDR1 SEHNR and CDR2 FQNEAQ (reference sequence). CDR3 length equals 15 residues. The CDR3 spells CASSFGDIYQETQYF.

This chain connects TRBV29-1 to TRBJ2-2. The CDR3 length is 12 residues. Looked up from germline, CDR1 is SQVTM and CDR2 is ANQGSEA. CDR3 amino acids: CSVFDEAGELFF.

The chain recombines TRBV20-1 with TRBJ2-1. The CDR3 contains 11 residues. From germline, CDR1 is DFQATT and CDR2 SNEGSKA (reference sequence). The CDR3 loop reads CSARDNNEQFF.